This T cell receptor (beta chain) came from a study of cytomegalovirus exposure and HLA in healthy donors. Broader study findings: Reportedly, cytomegalovirus status was diagnosed with high sensitivity and specificity. There were some public TCRs occurring in many donors, but most TCR sequences were rare.

Details on this clone: Its antigen is not known.

Clones were sequenced by immunoSEQ multiplex PCR, and TCRdb holds only the in-frame ones, with some missing. The sample contains some 140,000 clones, roughly 84% of which appear only once. The V end was cut by 3 bases, the J end by 0 bases, with 11 bases between. The germline V gene has CDR1 SGHDT and CDR2 YYEEEE. The CDR3 has 15 residues. The donors were members of the roughly 130-subject validation cohort (separate from the approximately 670-subject first cohort). This chain joins TRBV5-6 and TRBJ2-3; perhaps TRBD2 as D (5 bases). The source of this sequence is a human donor in good health. The specimen sequenced was PBMCs. CDR3 residues: CASSSIWTSTDTQYF. DNA of the CDR3: TGTGCCAGCAGCTCCATATGGACTAGCACAGATACGCAGTATTTT.